This note documents a single TCR beta chain sequence. Per the original data handling: From reference gene primer amplification, estimates of nucleated cell counts were derived. Data came from immunoSEQ multiplex PCR; TCRdb stores just in-frame clones and leaves some out. The V and J calls and clone size come from that table; D and trimming were worked out from the DNA. The sample lists roughly 250,000 clones, around four fifths occurring once. The data originate from a study of blood T cell repertoires in COVID-19. Study-level information: Samples of COVID-19 (acute and convalescent) were obtained from the United States, Italy and Spain. The cDNA or gDNA used as material had been derived from T cells, B-cell-depleted T cells, or PBMCs.

The material sequenced was peripheral blood. The receptor comes from a woman aged 40 to 55 with active or convalescent COVID-19.

CDR3 sequence: CASSSGTNTGELFF. The CDR3 nucleotides are TGCGCCAGCAGTTCCGGGACTAACACCGGGGAGCTGTTTTTT. The V call is TRBV5-1, the J call TRBJ2-2; perhaps TRBD2 as D (6 bases). CDR3 length: 14 residues. Germline CDR1 SGHRS, CDR2 YFSETQ. Trimming left V 5 bases short and J 2 bases short, with 10 bases between.